This record concerns one T cell receptor (beta chain) sequence. Its antigen is not identified. These data are taken from a study of cytomegalovirus exposure and HLA in healthy donors. Findings and limits, study-wide: The study carried out a later analysis of TCR beta sequences. It associated 16,951 of them with specific HLA alleles at a false discovery rate of 0.05. Indistinguishable V segments, including TRBV6-2 and TRBV6-3, were excluded.

This CDR3 region has 16 residues. Germline V CDR1 and CDR2: LGHNA, YSLEER. Trimming removed 0 bases from V and 2 bases from J; junction bases left unmatched: 5. Vbeta (60) and Jbeta (13) primers were used in the PCR. Sequenced by immunoSEQ multiplex PCR; TCRdb stores in-frame clones only, minus some. The sample carries approximately 160,000 clones, approximately 71% recorded once. The clonotype comes from a male donor in good health and CMV-seronegative. The chain recombines TRBV4-3 with TRBJ2-3; 7 bases match TRBD1. The specimen sequenced was PBMCs. The CDR3, as DNA: TGCGCCAGCAGCCAAGACAGTGGGACAGTCACAGATACGCAGTATTTT. Encoded protein: CASSQDSGTVTDTQYF.